This is a list of T cell receptor beta chains from one sample in a study of read filtering for tumor transcriptome and immune sequencing. TCRdb fed the reads into MiXCR, producing one record per CDR3 protein. The table shows around 130,000 distinct CDR3 sequences, with over 10% occurring only once. The material sequenced was a population of CD138-negative cells sorted from bone marrow. These receptors all come from a donor at least 40 years old with multiple myeloma. Each CDR3 is given with its conserved first and last residue. Each record gives: clone size, V gene, J gene, D gene, CDR3 protein, CDR3 DNA. D genes are given only for firm matches. Part of the rows lack a size; the others show once, few, many or a class for expanded clones.

many,TRBV7-8,TRBJ2-1,NA,CASKGALYNEQFF,TGTGCCAGCAAGGGAGCGCTGTACAATGAGCAGTTCTTC
NA,TRBV4-1,TRBJ2-7,TRBD2,CASSQVEAGEQYF,TGCGCCAGCAGCCAAGTAGAAGCGGGAGAGCAGTACTTC
many,TRBV6-1,TRBJ1-1,TRBD1,CASTRNRQGLDEAFF,TGTGCCAGCACAAGAAATCGACAGGGACTGGATGAAGCTTTCTTT
NA,TRBV10-3,TRBJ2-1,NA,CAISDPGASSYNEQFF,TGTGCCATCAGTGACCCCGGGGCCAGCTCCTACAATGAGCAGTTCTTC
many,TRBV5-5,TRBJ2-1,NA,CASSLRTGNNEQFF,TGTGCCAGCAGCTTGCGTACAGGGAACAATGAGCAGTTCTTC
NA,TRBV12-3/TRBV12-4,TRBJ2-3,NA,CASSLSGRAGDTQYF,TGTGCCAGCAGTTTATCCGGCAGGGCAGGAGATACGCAGTATTTT
few,TRBV29-1,TRBJ1-1,TRBD1,CSVVSGGWTEAFF,TGCAGCGTTGTATCAGGGGGCTGGACTGAAGCTTTCTTT
many,TRBV18,TRBJ2-5,NA,CASSVTGVQETQYF,TGTGCCAGCTCAGTTACAGGTGTACAAGAGACCCAGTACTTC
NA,TRBV20-1,TRBJ1-2,NA,CSARPRGLAYTF,TGCAGTGCTAGGCCCCGGGGTCTTGCCTACACCTTC
many,TRBV5-1,TRBJ1-1,NA,CASSLDVGGWDTEAFF,TGCGCCAGCAGCTTGGACGTAGGCGGCTGGGACACTGAAGCTTTCTTT
many,TRBV2,TRBJ2-6,NA,CASKLMGAGANVLTF,TGTGCCAGCAAACTTATGGGTGCTGGGGCCAACGTCCTGACTTTC
many,TRBV10-3,TRBJ2-7,NA,CAIKPGPSSYEQYF,TGTGCCATCAAGCCCGGGCCATCCTCCTACGAGCAGTACTTC
many,TRBV20-1,TRBJ1-1,NA,CSALTGTANTEAFF,TGCAGTGCTTTGACCGGGACGGCGAACACTGAAGCTTTCTTT
many,TRBV28,TRBJ2-1,NA,CASSSLGGEGYNEQFF,TGTGCCAGCAGTTCCCTTGGGGGCGAGGGGTACAATGAGCAGTTCTTC
many,TRBV20-1,TRBJ1-5,NA,CSAREVATTSIQHF,TGCAGTGCTAGAGAGGTAGCTACCACCAGTATCCAGCATTTT
few,TRBV7-2,TRBJ2-3,TRBD1,CASSRQGTGTDTQYF,TGTGCCAGCAGCAGACAGGGCACTGGCACAGATACGCAGTATTTT
many,TRBV29-1,TRBJ2-1,NA,CSVESEGDEQFF,TGCAGCGTTGAATCTGAGGGAGATGAGCAGTTCTTC
many,TRBV30,TRBJ1-1,NA,CAWRDSRTWENLEAFF,TGTGCCTGGAGGGACTCCCGGACATGGGAAAACCTTGAAGCTTTCTTT
many,TRBV7-9,TRBJ1-1,TRBD1,CASSPGGLGRGGFF,TGTGCCAGCAGCCCAGGGGGCCTGGGAAGAGGTGGTTTCTTT
many,TRBV7-9,TRBJ1-6,NA,CASSYTGANSPLHF,TGTGCCAGCAGCTATACCGGGGCGAATTCACCCCTCCACTTT
few,TRBV2,TRBJ1-6,TRBD1,CASTGGNSYNSPLHF,TGTGCCAGCACAGGGGGCAATTCCTATAATTCACCCCTCCACTTT
many,TRBV5-4,TRBJ2-5,TRBD2,CASRRASGGPVQETQYF,TGTGCCAGCAGGAGGGCCAGCGGGGGACCAGTTCAAGAGACCCAGTACTTC
many,TRBV3-1,TRBJ1-1,NA,CASSQSPTVDTEAFF,TGTGCCAGCAGCCAATCTCCGACAGTCGACACTGAAGCTTTCTTT
many,TRBV29-1,TRBJ1-4,NA,CSVSRGEKLFF,TGCAGCGTGTCCCGAGGCGAAAAACTGTTTTTT
many,TRBV3-1,TRBJ2-1,TRBD2,CASSQDSGPNEQFF,TGTGCCAGCAGCCAAGATAGCGGGCCAAATGAGCAGTTCTTC
many,TRBV19,TRBJ2-6,TRBD1,CASTEDRVSGANVLTF,TGTGCCAGTACCGAGGACAGGGTCTCTGGGGCCAACGTCCTGACTTTC
NA,TRBV7-2,TRBJ2-3,TRBD2,CASSFYRGSSDTQYF,TGTGCCAGCAGCTTTTATCGCGGGAGCTCAGATACGCAGTATTTT
many,TRBV7-8,TRBJ2-7,TRBD2,CASSPPLRLAGIYEQYF,TGTGCCAGCAGCCCCCCTCTCCGACTAGCGGGGATTTACGAGCAGTACTTC
few,TRBV20-1,TRBJ2-3,NA,CSARDRGSEYTQYF,TGCAGTGCTAGAGATAGAGGGAGTGAATATACGCAGTATTTT
NA,TRBV6-2/TRBV6-3,TRBJ1-1,TRBD1,CATGPGQGFFETEAFF,TGTGCCACCGGGCCGGGACAGGGGTTCTTTGAGACTGAAGCTTTCTTT
many,TRBV6-2/TRBV6-3,TRBJ2-1,TRBD2,CASSKGLAGLYNEQFF,TGTGCCAGCAGCAAGGGACTAGCGGGGCTTTACAATGAGCAGTTCTTC
few,TRBV11-2,TRBJ2-7,NA,CASSLGVRVSYEQYF,TGTGCCAGCAGCTTAGGGGTGCGGGTCTCCTACGAGCAGTACTTC
many,TRBV7-8,TRBJ1-4,NA,CASSLPPGDEKLFF,TGTGCCAGCAGCTTACCACCCGGGGATGAAAAACTGTTTTTT
many,TRBV10-2,TRBJ2-5,TRBD2,CASGRAGVVFGGETQYF,TGCGCCAGCGGTCGAGCGGGAGTGGTATTTGGAGGGGAGACCCAGTACTTC
many,TRBV5-1,TRBJ2-5,TRBD1,CASSTGQGGETQYF,TGCGCCAGCAGCACCGGACAGGGTGGTGAGACCCAGTACTTC
many,TRBV18,TRBJ2-5,NA,CASSPEYHSQETQYF,TGTGCCAGCTCACCGGAGTATCACAGCCAAGAGACCCAGTACTTC
NA,TRBV18,TRBJ2-2,TRBD2,CASSQAGTSNPGELFF,TGTGCCAGCTCACAAGCCGGGACTAGCAACCCCGGGGAGCTGTTTTTT
many,TRBV20-1,TRBJ2-1,NA,CSGQKGGVGYNEQFF,TGCAGTGGACAAAAAGGAGGGGTTGGGTACAATGAGCAGTTCTTC
many,TRBV11-3,TRBJ2-1,NA,CASSLSQGGLNEQFF,TGTGCCAGCAGCTTATCCCAGGGAGGTCTCAATGAGCAGTTCTTC
many,TRBV5-1,TRBJ2-6,NA,CASSLATGTGANVLTF,TGCGCCAGCAGCTTGGCCACGGGTACCGGGGCCAACGTCCTGACTTTC
many,TRBV2,TRBJ2-1,NA,CASSELVSYNEQFF,TGTGCCAGCAGTGAGTTGGTGTCCTACAATGAGCAGTTCTTC
few,TRBV4-1,TRBJ1-5,NA,CASSQERPNQPQHF,TGCGCCAGCAGCCAAGAACGGCCGAATCAGCCCCAGCATTTT
NA,TRBV7-2,TRBJ2-3,TRBD2,CASSLDRSAGPSTDTQYF,TGTGCCAGCAGCTTAGACAGGTCAGCGGGACCTAGCACAGATACGCAGTATTTT
NA,TRBV7-3,TRBJ1-1,NA,CASSSLGPMREAFF,TGTGCCAGCAGCTCCCTAGGACCGATGAGAGAAGCTTTCTTT
many,TRBV20-1,TRBJ2-3,TRBD2,CSASERGGGDTQYF,TGCAGTGCTAGTGAGCGGGGGGGAGGAGATACGCAGTATTTT
many,TRBV2,TRBJ2-3,TRBD2,CASGGGVRTDTQYF,TGTGCCAGCGGCGGGGGAGTTAGGACAGATACGCAGTATTTT
NA,TRBV4-1,TRBJ1-2,NA,CASSQQDRLVGYGYTF,TGCGCCAGCAGCCAACAAGACAGGCTCGTTGGCTATGGCTACACCTTC
many,TRBV4-1,TRBJ2-5,TRBD1,CASSRSGTGEGETQYF,TGCGCCAGCAGCCGATCCGGGACAGGGGAAGGAGAGACTCAGTACTTC
many,TRBV30,TRBJ2-1,NA,CAWSPGGGYNEQFF,TGTGCCTGGAGCCCGGGGGGCGGCTACAATGAGCAGTTCTTC
many,TRBV6-2/TRBV6-3,TRBJ2-1,NA,CASRSQGWAEQFF,TGTGCCAGCAGAAGTCAGGGGTGGGCTGAGCAGTTCTTC
many,TRBV3-1,TRBJ2-1,NA,CASSQDLEAKQFF,TGTGCCAGCAGCCAAGACTTGGAGGCAAAGCAGTTCTTC
NA,TRBV27,TRBJ2-7,TRBD1,CASSPHRDRGAEQYF,TGTGCCAGCAGTCCCCACCGGGACAGGGGAGCCGAGCAGTACTTC
many,TRBV7-2,TRBJ2-1,NA,CASNRYLENEQFF,TGTGCCAGCAATCGGTATTTGGAGAATGAGCAGTTCTTC
NA,TRBV5-1,TRBJ2-3,NA,CASSLVKNSGRRTDTQYF,TGCGCCAGCAGCTTGGTCAAGAACTCAGGGAGGAGAACAGATACGCAGTATTTT